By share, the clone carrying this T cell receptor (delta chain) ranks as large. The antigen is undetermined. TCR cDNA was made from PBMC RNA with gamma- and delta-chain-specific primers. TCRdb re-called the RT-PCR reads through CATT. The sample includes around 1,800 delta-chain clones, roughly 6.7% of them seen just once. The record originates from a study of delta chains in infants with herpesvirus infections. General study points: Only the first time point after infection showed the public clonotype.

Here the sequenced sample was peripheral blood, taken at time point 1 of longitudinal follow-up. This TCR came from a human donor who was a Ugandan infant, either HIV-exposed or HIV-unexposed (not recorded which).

The CDR3 is CAASVCYTDKLIF. Written as DNA, the CDR3 is TGTGCAGCAAGCGTGTGCTACACCGATAAACTCATCTTT. This sequence joins TRAV29/DV5 and TRDJ1; D is undetermined. From germline, CDR1 is NSMFDY and CDR2 ISSIKDK. The CDR3 is made up of 13 amino acids. The V and J ends lost 0 bases and 0 bases respectively, with 6 bases between them.